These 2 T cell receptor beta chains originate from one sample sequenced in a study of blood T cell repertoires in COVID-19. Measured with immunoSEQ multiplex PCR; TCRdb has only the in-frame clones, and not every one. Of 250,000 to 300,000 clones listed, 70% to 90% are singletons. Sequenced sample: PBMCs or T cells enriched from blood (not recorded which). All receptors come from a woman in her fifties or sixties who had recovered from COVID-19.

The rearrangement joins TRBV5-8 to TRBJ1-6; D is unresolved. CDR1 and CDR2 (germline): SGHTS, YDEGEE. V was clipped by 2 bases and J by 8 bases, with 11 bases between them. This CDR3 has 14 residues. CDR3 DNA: TGTGCCAGCAGCTTTCTAGGAGGTTATTCACCCCTCCACTTT. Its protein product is CASSFLGGYSPLHF.

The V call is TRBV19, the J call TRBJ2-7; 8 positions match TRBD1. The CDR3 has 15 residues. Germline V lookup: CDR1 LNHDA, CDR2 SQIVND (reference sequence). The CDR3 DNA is TGTGCCAGTAGTATATTGGGCAGGGGGCAAATACGATCCGTTGTC. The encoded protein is CASSILGRGQIRSVV.